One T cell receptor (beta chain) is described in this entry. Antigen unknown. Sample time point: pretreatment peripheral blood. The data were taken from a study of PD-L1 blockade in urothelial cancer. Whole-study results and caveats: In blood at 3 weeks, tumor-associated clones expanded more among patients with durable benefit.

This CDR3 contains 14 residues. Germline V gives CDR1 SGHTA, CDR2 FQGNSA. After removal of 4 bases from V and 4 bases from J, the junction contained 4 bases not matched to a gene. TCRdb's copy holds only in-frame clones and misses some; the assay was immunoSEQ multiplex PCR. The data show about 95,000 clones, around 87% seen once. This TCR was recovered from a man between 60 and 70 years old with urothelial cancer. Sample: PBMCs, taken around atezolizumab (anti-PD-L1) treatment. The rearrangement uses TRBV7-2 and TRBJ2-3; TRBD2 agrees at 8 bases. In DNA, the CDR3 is TGTGCCAGCAGCTCCTCGCGGGGGGCAGATACGCAGTATTTT. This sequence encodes CASSSSRGADTQYF.